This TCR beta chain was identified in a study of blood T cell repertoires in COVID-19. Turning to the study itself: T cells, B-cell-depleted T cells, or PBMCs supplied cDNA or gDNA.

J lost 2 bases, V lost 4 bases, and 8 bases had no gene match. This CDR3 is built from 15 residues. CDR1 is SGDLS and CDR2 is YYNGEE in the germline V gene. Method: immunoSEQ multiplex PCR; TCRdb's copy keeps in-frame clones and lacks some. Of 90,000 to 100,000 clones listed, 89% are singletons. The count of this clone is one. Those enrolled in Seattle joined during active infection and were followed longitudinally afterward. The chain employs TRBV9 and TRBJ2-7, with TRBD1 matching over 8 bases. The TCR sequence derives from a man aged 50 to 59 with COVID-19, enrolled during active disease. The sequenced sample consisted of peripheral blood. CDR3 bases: TGTGCCAGCAGCTCCGGGACAGGACCCCCCTACGAGCAGTACTTC. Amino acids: CASSSGTGPPYEQYF.